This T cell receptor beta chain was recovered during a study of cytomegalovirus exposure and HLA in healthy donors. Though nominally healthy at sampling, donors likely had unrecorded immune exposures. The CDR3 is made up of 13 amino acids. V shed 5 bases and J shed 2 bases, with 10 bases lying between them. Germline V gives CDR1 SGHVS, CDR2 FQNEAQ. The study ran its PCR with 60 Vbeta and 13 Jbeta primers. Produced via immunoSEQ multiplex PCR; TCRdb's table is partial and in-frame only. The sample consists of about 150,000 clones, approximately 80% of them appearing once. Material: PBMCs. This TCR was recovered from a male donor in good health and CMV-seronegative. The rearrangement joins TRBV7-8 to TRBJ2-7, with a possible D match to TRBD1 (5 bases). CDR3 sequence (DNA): TGTGCCAGCAGCCCTGACAGAACCTACGAGCAGTACTTC. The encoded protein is CASSPDRTYEQYF.